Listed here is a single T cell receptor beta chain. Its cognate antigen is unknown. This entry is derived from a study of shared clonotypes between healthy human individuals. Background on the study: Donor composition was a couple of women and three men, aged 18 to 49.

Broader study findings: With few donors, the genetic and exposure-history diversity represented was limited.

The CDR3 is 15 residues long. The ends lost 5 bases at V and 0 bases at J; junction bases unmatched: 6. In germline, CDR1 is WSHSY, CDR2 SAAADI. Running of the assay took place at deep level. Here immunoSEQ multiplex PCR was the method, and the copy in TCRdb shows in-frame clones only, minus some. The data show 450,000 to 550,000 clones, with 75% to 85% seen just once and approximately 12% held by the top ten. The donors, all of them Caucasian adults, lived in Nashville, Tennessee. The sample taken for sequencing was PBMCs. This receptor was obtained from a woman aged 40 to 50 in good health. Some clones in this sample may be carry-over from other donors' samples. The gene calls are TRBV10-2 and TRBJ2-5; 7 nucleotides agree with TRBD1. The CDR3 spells CASSKGATYQETQYF. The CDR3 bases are TGCGCCAGCAGTAAGGGGGCCACGTACCAAGAGACCCAGTACTTC.